Sequencing of this T cell receptor beta chain was carried out in a study of cytotoxic CD8 clonotypes in ibrutinib-treated CLL. Clones were sequenced by immunoSEQ multiplex PCR, and TCRdb holds only the in-frame ones, with some missing. The table records a few hundred thousand clones, about 80% of them present only once. Looked up from germline, CDR1 is SGHDN and CDR2 is FVKESK. This CDR3 spans 14 amino acids. Trimming took 3 bases from V and 8 from J; bases not matched to a gene: 8. Of note for this clone: No antigen is known for it.

Study results and caveats: Clonality, elevated at ibrutinib response, dropped back toward baseline at progression.

This sequence originates from a human donor with chronic lymphocytic leukemia. This rearrangement joins TRBV14 to TRBJ1-2, with TRBD1 matching over 8 bases. The sequenced sample was PBMCs, obtained before ibrutinib treatment. The CDR3 sequence is CASSHRDRSVGYTF. CDR3 sequence (DNA): TGTGCCAGCAGCCATCGGGACAGGTCGGTCGGCTACACCTTC.